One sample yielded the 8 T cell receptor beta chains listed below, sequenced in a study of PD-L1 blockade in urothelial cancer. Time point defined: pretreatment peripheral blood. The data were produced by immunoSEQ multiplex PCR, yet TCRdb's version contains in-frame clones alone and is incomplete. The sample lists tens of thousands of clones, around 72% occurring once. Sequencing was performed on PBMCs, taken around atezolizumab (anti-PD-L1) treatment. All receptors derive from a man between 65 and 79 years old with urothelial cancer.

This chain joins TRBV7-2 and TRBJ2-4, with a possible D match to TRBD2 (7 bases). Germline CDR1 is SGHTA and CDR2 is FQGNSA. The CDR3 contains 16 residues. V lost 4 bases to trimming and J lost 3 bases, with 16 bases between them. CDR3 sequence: CASSSSGGPGKNIQYF. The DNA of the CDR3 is TGTGCCAGCAGCTCGTCCGGGGGGCCGGGCAAAAACATTCAGTACTTC.

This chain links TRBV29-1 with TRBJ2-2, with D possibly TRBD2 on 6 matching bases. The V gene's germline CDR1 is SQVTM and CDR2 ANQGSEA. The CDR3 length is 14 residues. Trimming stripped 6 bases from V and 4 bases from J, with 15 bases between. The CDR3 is CSVRRGTSTGELFF. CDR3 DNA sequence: TGCAGCGTGCGTCGGGGGACCTCCACCGGGGAGCTGTTTTTT.

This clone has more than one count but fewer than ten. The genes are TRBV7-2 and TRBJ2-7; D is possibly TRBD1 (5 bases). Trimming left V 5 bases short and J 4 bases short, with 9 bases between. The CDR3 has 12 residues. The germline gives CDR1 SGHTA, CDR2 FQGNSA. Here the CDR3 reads CASSIQGYEQYF. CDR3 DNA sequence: TGTGCCAGCAGCATCCAGGGTTACGAGCAGTACTTC.

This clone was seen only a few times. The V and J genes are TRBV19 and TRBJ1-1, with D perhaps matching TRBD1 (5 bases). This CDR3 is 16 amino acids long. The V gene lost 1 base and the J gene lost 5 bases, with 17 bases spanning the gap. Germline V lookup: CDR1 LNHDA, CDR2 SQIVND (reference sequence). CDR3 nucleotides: TGTGCCAGTAGTATAGCGGTAGGAGGGGCTTGGACTGAAGCTTTCTTT. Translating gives CASSIAVGGAWTEAFF. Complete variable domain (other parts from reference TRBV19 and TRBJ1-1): DGGITQSPKYLFRKEGQNVTLSCEQNLNHDAMYWYRQDPGQGLRLIYYSQIVNDFQKGDIAEGYSVSREKKESFPLTVTSAQKNPTAFYLCASSIAVGGAWTEAFFGQGTRLTVV.

CDR3 protein: CASSSMTGGDGYTF. In nucleotides, the CDR3 is TGTGCCAGCAGCTCCATGACGGGGGGGGATGGCTACACCTTC. The chain uses TRBV7-9 and TRBJ1-2, with a tentative D call TRBD1 (5 bases). The CDR3 sequence is 14 residues long. Germline CDR1 reads SEHNR; CDR2 reads FQNEAQ (reference sequence). The ends were cut back, 4 bases at V and 6 bases at J, with 15 bases in the middle.

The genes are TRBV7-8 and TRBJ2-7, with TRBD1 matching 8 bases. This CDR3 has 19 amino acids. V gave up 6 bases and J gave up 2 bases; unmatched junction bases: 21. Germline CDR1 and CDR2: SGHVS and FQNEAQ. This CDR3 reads CASRRLGDRGPSPPYEQYF. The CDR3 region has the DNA TGTGCCAGCAGGCGCTTGGGAGACAGGGGCCCCAGCCCCCCCTACGAGCAGTACTTC.

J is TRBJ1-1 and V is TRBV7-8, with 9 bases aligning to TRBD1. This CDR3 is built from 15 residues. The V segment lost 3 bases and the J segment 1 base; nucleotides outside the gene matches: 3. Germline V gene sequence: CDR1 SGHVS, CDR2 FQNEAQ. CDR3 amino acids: CASSLGQGPNTEAFF. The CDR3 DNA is TGTGCCAGCAGCTTGGGACAGGGACCGAACACTGAAGCTTTCTTT.

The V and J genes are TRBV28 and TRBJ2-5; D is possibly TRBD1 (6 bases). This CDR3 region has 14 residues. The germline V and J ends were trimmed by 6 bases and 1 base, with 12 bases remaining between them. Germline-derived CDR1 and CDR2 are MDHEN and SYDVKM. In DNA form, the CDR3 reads TGTGCCAGCAGGGCGTGGGACACCCAAGAGACCCAGTACTTC. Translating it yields CASRAWDTQETQYF.